Sequencing of this T cell receptor (beta chain) was carried out in a study of blood T cell repertoires in COVID-19 (dated by TCRdb to 2019 to 2021). Turning to the overall study: Samples from collaborators originated in the United States, Italy and Spain and spanned both the acute and convalescent phases of COVID-19. Where available, HLA class I and class II types were taken from metadata supplied by the sample provider and were not determined by assay-based typing. The dataset comprised deeply sampled blood TCRbeta repertoires from subjects exposed to, actively infected with, or recovered from COVID-19. The sample metadata nearly always contained a de-identified subject ID, COVID-19 status, age in years and sex. Samples came from the ongoing ImmuneRACE study (first 160 participants) plus 1,254 subjects from 6 global collaborators. A freely available public database, intended as a resource for researchers studying the immune response to SARS-CoV-2, is where the repertoires were released. The material from the prospective study consisted of cDNA or gDNA derived from T cells, B-cell-depleted T cells, or PBMCs.

What the study reported, not specific to this receptor: The amount of clinical and demographic metadata varied by source and participant and was provided uncurated.

As concerns this clone: This clone's antigen is unknown. No base-level quality is on record; no much larger clone is a single base apart.

CDR1 is given as KGHSH and CDR2 as LQKENI, both from the germline V gene. Its CDR3 holds 15 amino acids, cysteine through phenylalanine. The only DNA kept is the CDR3, 45 bases in frame from the first base. Trimming removed 3 bases from V and 3 bases from J; the gene matches leave 7 bases unexplained. In Seattle, one collaborating source enrolled patients while the infection was active and tracked those patients longitudinally over the course of disease. Whole blood was collected in K2EDTA tubes by collaborating institutions according to the institutions' own protocols. For TCRbeta analysis, collaborators shipped samples in one of three forms: frozen whole blood, isolated PBMCs, or DNA extracted from either of those sample types. TCRbeta CDR3 regions were amplified from genomic DNA using the immunoSEQ Assay, a bias-controlled multiplex PCR. The paper's data handling went like this. The number of nucleated cells in each sample was estimated by amplification of reference gene primers within the assay. To quantify the absolute abundance of each unique TCRbeta CDR3 rearrangement, sequence reads were collapsed and filtered. Productive Simpson clonality was computed per sample as the square root of Simpson's diversity index over productive rearrangements. TCRdb stores this immuneACCESS table with in-frame sequences only. Part of the clones is absent; in the studies checked, under half of the shortfall reflects unresolved V genes, and no reason is known for the rest. V, J and clone size were drawn from that table, and D and trimming were deduced from the DNA. For this sample there are about 260,000 clones; approximately 86% appear just once. The leading ten clones occupy around 5% of the sample.

The chain is assembled from TRBV18 and TRBJ2-7, with TRBD1 identical over 8 junction bases. The sample comprised peripheral blood. This TCR came from a woman aged 60-75 years with COVID-19, enrolled during active disease. The CDR3 region: CASSPRTGLSYEQYF. In nucleotide form, the sequence is TGTGCCAGCTCACCCCGGACAGGGTTAAGCTACGAGCAGTACTTC.